This T cell receptor (beta chain) was recovered during a study of brain T cells in children with intractable seizures. Produced via immunoSEQ multiplex PCR; TCRdb's table is partial and in-frame only. The sample records about 80,000 clones, around 90% being singletons. Germline V gene data show CDR1 as SGHNT and CDR2 as YYREEE (reference sequence). The V end lost 6 bases, the J end lost 2 bases, and 11 bases lay between the germline ends. This CDR3 comprises 13 residues. V usage is TRBV5-4 and J usage is TRBJ2-5; no clear D gene. The material was peripheral blood, obtained at surgery. This receptor was obtained from a girl aged 2-10 years with Rasmussen encephalitis and intractable seizures. The CDR3 coding sequence is TGTGCCAGCAACGCGATCGGGCAAGAGACCCAGTACTTC. It codes for CASNAIGQETQYF.